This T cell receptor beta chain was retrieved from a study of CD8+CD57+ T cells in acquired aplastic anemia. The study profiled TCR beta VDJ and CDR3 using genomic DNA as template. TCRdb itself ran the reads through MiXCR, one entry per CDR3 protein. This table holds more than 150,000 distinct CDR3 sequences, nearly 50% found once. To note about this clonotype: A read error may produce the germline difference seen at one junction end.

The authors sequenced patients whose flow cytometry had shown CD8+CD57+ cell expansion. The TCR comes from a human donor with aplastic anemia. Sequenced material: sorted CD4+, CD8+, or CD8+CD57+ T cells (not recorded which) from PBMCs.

As DNA, the CDR3 is TGTCCCAGCAGTGAAGGAGAACTTTCACCCCTCCACTTT. Amino acid sequence: CPSSEGELSPLHF. The chain has TRBV2 and TRBJ1-6; D remains unclear. CDR1 and CDR2 (germline): SNHLY, FYNNEI. The length of the CDR3 is 13 residues.